This T cell receptor beta chain was obtained from a study of blood T cell repertoires in COVID-19. Study-wide background: Samples taken during acute and convalescent COVID-19 were collected in the United States, Italy and Spain. Sources were T cells, B-cell-depleted T cells, or PBMCs; the material itself was cDNA or gDNA.

In terms of age and location, participants ranged from about 18 to 95 years and lived in about 25 US areas. Participants reported their clinical history, and cohort assignment relied on those reports. Clones were read by immunoSEQ multiplex PCR, and TCRdb kept only the in-frame ones, dropping some. The sample comprises around 450,000 clones, approximately 90% of which are singletons, and under 2.5% rests with the top ten. The TCR sequence derives from a woman aged 18-29 years with acute COVID-19. Specimen: PBMCs or T cells enriched from blood (not recorded which).

In DNA, the CDR3 is TGTGCCAGCAGCTTGGATAGGACAGGGACGGAGACCCAGTACTTC. Translated, it gives CASSLDRTGTETQYF. The chain employs TRBV5-6 and TRBJ2-5, with 8 positions matching TRBD1. Germline loops: CDR1 SGHDT, CDR2 YYEEEE. V dropped 0 bases and J dropped 5; count of bases not matched to a gene: 6. The CDR3 covers 15 residues.